The T cell receptor (beta chain) described here comes from a study of blood T cell repertoires in COVID-19. Study details: Both acute and convalescent COVID-19 samples were obtained from the United States, Italy and Spain.

The data were produced by immunoSEQ multiplex PCR, yet TCRdb's version contains in-frame clones alone and is incomplete. The top ten hold roughly 6% of the sample, which has fewer than 250,000 clones, 88% seen once. In germline, CDR1 is LNHDA, CDR2 SQIVND (reference sequence). The CDR3 has 15 amino acids. V trimming: 2 bases; J trimming: 6 bases; junction bases outside the gene matches: 6. The sample comprised peripheral blood. The genes are TRBV19 and TRBJ1-5; 8 nucleotides agree with TRBD1. This receptor was identified in a woman between 40 and 50 years old who had recovered from COVID-19. The CDR3 spells CASSILDRAPQPQHF. CDR3 in DNA: TGTGCCAGTAGTATACTGGACAGGGCGCCTCAGCCCCAGCATTTT.